Listed here are 28 T cell receptor beta chains from one sample, sequenced in a study of blood T cell repertoires in COVID-19. Repertoires were generated with immunoSEQ multiplex PCR, while TCRdb's copy carries only in-frame clones and drops some. The sample consists of 200,000 to 250,000 clones, over 60% of them appearing once. Material for sequencing was peripheral blood. These receptors all come from a woman aged 70 to 79 with acute or convalescent COVID-19.

This clone came up many times. This chain uses TRBV19 with TRBJ2-3; TRBD1 matches 7 bases. The J segment lost 0 bases and the V segment lost 6 bases, leaving 9 bases of the junction unmatched. This CDR3 is 16 amino acids long. Germline loops: CDR1 LNHDA, CDR2 SQIVND (reference sequence). CDR3 residues: CASRRTGISSTDTQYF. In DNA, the CDR3 is TGTGCCAGTAGGAGGACAGGTATTTCTAGCACAGATACGCAGTATTTT.

V usage is TRBV6-5 and J usage is TRBJ2-3, with no clear D. V was trimmed by 6 bases and J by 0 bases, leaving 10 bases between them. CDR1 is MNHEY and CDR2 is SVGAGI in the germline V gene. There are 14 residues in the CDR3. CDR3 sequence: CASRFRSSTDTQYF. The DNA for the CDR3 is TGTGCCAGCAGGTTTCGGTCAAGCACAGATACGCAGTATTTT.

CDR3 DNA sequence: TGTGCCAGCAGAACAGGGAATCAGCCCCAGCATTTT. Translating gives CASRTGNQPQHF. The chain uses TRBV28 and TRBJ1-5; a weak D match, TRBD1 (6 bases). Looked up from germline, CDR1 is MDHEN and CDR2 is SYDVKM. The ends were cut back, 6 bases at V and 4 bases at J, with 7 bases in the middle. This CDR3 contains 12 residues.

This clone has a count of ten or more. V is TRBV4-2 and J is TRBJ2-3, with D possibly TRBD2 on 6 matching bases. Between the trimmed V and J ends, which lost 0 bases and 11 bases, there was a span of 21 bases. This CDR3 comprises 16 residues. The germline V gene has CDR1 LGHNA and CDR2 YNFKEQ. CDR3 nucleotides: TGTGCCAGCAGCCAAGAATTCGGGGGTTCACCGAGGGAGCAGTATTTT. Amino acids: CASSQEFGGSPREQYF.

The genes are TRBV27 and TRBJ1-6; D is possibly TRBD1 (6 bases). Germline V gives CDR1 MNHEY, CDR2 SMNVEV (reference sequence). Trimming stripped 2 bases from V and 5 bases from J, with 16 bases between. The CDR3 is 17 residues long. The CDR3 nucleotides read TGTGCCAGCAGTTTAATCAGGGTTGGGGACAATAATTCACCCCTCCACTTT. Translated, it gives CASSLIRVGDNNSPLHF.

The rearrangement links TRBV12-1 to TRBJ1-1. TRBV12-1 is marked as a pseudogene. The CDR3 is made up of 17 amino acids. The chain's CDR3 is CASSCRRGDLQDAEAFF. The CDR3 nucleotides are TGTGCCAGCAGCTGTCGCCGGGGAGACCTCCAGGACGCTGAAGCTTTCTTT.

The rearrangement links TRBV6-5 to TRBJ1-2, with TRBD1 matching 8 bases. This CDR3 contains 12 residues. The junction had 4 bases not matched to a gene; V was cut back by 6 bases and J by 7 bases. Per germline, CDR1 MNHEY and CDR2 SVGAGI. The chain's CDR3 is CASRATGAGYTF. CDR3 DNA: TGTGCCAGCAGGGCGACAGGGGCTGGCTACACCTTC.

V and J are TRBV2 and TRBJ1-2; 8 positions agree with TRBD1. The CDR3 contains 14 residues. Germline V gene lookup returns CDR1 SNHLY and CDR2 FYNNEI. J was trimmed by 4 bases and V by 5 bases; bases with no gene match: 6. CDR3 amino acids: CASSPDRASYGYTF. Written as DNA, the CDR3 is TGTGCCAGCAGTCCGGACAGGGCCTCCTATGGCTACACCTTC. The variable domain in full, completed from reference TRBV2 and TRBJ1-2, reads EPEVTQTPSHQVTQMGQEVILRCVPISNHLYFYWYRQILGQKVEFLVSFYNNEISEKSEIFDDQFSVERPDGSNFTLKIRSTKLEDSAMYFCASSPDRASYGYTFGSGTRLTVV.

This clone was seen just once. J is TRBJ1-1 and V is TRBV7-8; D remains ambiguous. Per germline, CDR1 SGHVS and CDR2 FQNEAQ. This CDR3 has 12 amino acids. Trimming took off 5 bases at V and 4 bases at J, with 8 bases between the two ends. CDR3 amino acids: CASSGSFTEAFF. For the CDR3, the DNA is TGTGCCAGCAGCGGGAGCTTCACTGAAGCTTTCTTT.

This chain connects TRBV19 to TRBJ2-3; D is uncertain. V was shortened by 5 bases and J by 6 bases, with 9 bases between the two germline ends. The germline V gene has CDR1 LNHDA and CDR2 SQIVND (reference sequence). The CDR3 loop spans 12 amino acids. The CDR3 nucleotides are TGTGCCAGTAGTCAGGCGTTGGATACGCAGTATTTT. Residues: CASSQALDTQYF. Looking up the rest from reference TRBV19 and TRBJ2-3 gives the full variable domain: DGGITQSPKYLFRKEGQNVTLSCEQNLNHDAMYWYRQDPGQGLRLIYYSQIVNDFQKGDIAEGYSVSREKKESFPLTVTSAQKNPTAFYLCASSQALDTQYFGPGTRLTVL.

The gene calls are TRBV5-1 and TRBJ2-2; D remains unclear. The CDR3 length is 13 residues. Germline values: CDR1 SGHRS, CDR2 YFSETQ. V was clipped by 0 bases and J by 6 bases, with 6 bases between them. The CDR3 is CASSLAVAGELFF. Written as DNA, the CDR3 is TGCGCCAGCAGCTTGGCCGTTGCCGGGGAGCTGTTTTTT.

This clone was seen only a few times. V usage is TRBV3-1 (or the pseudogene TRBV3-2) and J usage is TRBJ2-7; D might be TRBD2 (5 bases). Between the trimmed V and J ends, which lost 4 bases and 2 bases, there was a span of 18 bases. CDR1 and CDR2 from the germline V gene are LGHDT and YNNKEL (reference sequence). The CDR3 spans 16 residues. CDR3 nucleotides: TGTGCCAGCAGCCCCCCTGGGGTTCGGGGAGCCTACGAGCAGTACTTC. Translating gives CASSPPGVRGAYEQYF.

The CDR3 spells CASSPRQGGTGELFF. CDR3 DNA: TGCGCCAGCAGTCCCCGACAGGGTGGTACCGGGGAGCTGTTTTTT. This chain joins TRBV10-1 and TRBJ2-2, with 7 positions matching TRBD1. CDR1 is WNHNN and CDR2 is SYGVQD in the germline V gene (reference sequence). V was clipped by 5 bases and J by 5 bases; unmatched bases: 8. The CDR3 has 15 amino acids.

The V call is TRBV6-5, the J call TRBJ2-2, with D perhaps matching TRBD1 (6 bases). The germline V gene encodes CDR1 MNHEY and CDR2 SVGAGI. The V gene lost 4 bases and the J gene lost 2 bases, with 11 bases spanning the gap. The CDR3 spans 15 residues. In nucleotides, the CDR3 is TGTGCCAGCAGTTTTCAGGGGAAAAACACCGGGGAGCTGTTTTTT. Its translation: CASSFQGKNTGELFF.

The J gene is TRBJ2-7, the V gene TRBV11-2, with a weak D call TRBD2 (6 bases). Per germline, CDR1 SGHAT and CDR2 FQNNGV. The CDR3 is 14 amino acids. The V end was cut by 4 bases, the J end by 4 bases, with 14 bases between. The CDR3 loop reads CASSSQFGTYEQYF. The CDR3 DNA reads as TGTGCCAGCAGCTCCCAATTCGGGACTTACGAGCAGTACTTC.

This chain joins TRBV19 and TRBJ1-1; D is unclear. This CDR3 spans 12 amino acids. The germline gives CDR1 LNHDA, CDR2 SQIVND (reference sequence). V dropped 4 bases and J dropped 5 bases, with 8 bases sitting between them. This chain's CDR3 is CASSTGSTEAFF. The CDR3 coding sequence is TGTGCCAGTAGTACCGGGAGTACTGAAGCTTTCTTT.

This clone has only one observation. The rearrangement joins TRBV5-1 to TRBJ2-1; D ambiguous. The CDR3 is 13 amino acids. Per the germline V gene, CDR1 is SGHRS and CDR2 is YFSETQ. The ends were cut back, 0 bases at V and 4 bases at J, with 5 bases in the middle. The chain's CDR3 is CASSLELYNEQFF. The CDR3 nucleotides read TGCGCCAGCAGCTTGGAACTGTACAATGAGCAGTTCTTC.

This chain connects TRBV4-1 to TRBJ2-3, with TRBD1 matching 8 bases. V shed 4 bases and J 4 bases; nucleotides not matched to a gene: 7. CDR3 length: 15 residues. CDR1 and CDR2 (germline): MGHRA, YSYEKL. The CDR3, as DNA: TGCGCCAGCAGCCCCTGGACAGGGTCGGCAGATACGCAGTATTTT. Its translation: CASSPWTGSADTQYF.

This clone was detected a few times. The chain couples TRBV10-3 to TRBJ2-3, with 10 nucleotides matching TRBD2. CDR1 ENHRY and CDR2 SYGVKD come from the germline V gene. The V gene end was trimmed by 5 bases and the J gene end by 1 base; junction bases not matched to a gene: 3. The CDR3 totals 15 residues. As DNA, the CDR3 is TGTGCCATCAGTACCGGGACTAGCGGCACAGATACGCAGTATTTT. This sequence encodes CAISTGTSGTDTQYF.

The rearrangement links TRBV30 to TRBJ1-2; TRBD1 is a possible D gene (5 bases). This CDR3 contains 14 residues. CDR1 and CDR2 (germline): GTSNPN, SVGIG (reference sequence). Trimming removed 0 bases at V and 6 bases at J, with 14 bases between. The CDR3 nucleotides read TGTGCCTGGAGTGTACAGGTTTATGGGGATGGCTACACCTTC. Translating it yields CAWSVQVYGDGYTF.

This CDR3 is CASSQEPTGGTGSRETQYF. CDR3 nucleotides: TGCGCCAGCAGCCAAGAACCCACCGGAGGGACAGGCTCCCGAGAGACCCAGTACTTC. This chain uses TRBV4-1 with TRBJ2-5; 8 nucleotides align to TRBD1. The CDR3 is 19 amino acids. CDR1 and CDR2 from the germline V gene are MGHRA and YSYEKL. V lost 0 bases and J lost 4; bases outside the gene matches: 16.

This clone has just one count. The chain links TRBV3-1 (or the pseudogene TRBV3-2) to TRBJ1-5; tentatively, D is TRBD1 (6 bases). From germline, CDR1 is LGHDT and CDR2 YNNKEL (reference sequence). Trimming cost V 5 bases and J 5 bases, with 19 bases left between them. The CDR3 has 16 residues. This CDR3 is CASSNAYSRGDQPQHF. For the CDR3, the DNA is TGTGCCAGCAGCAACGCCTATAGCAGGGGCGATCAGCCCCAGCATTTT.

This rearrangement joins TRBV6-6 to TRBJ2-3; 7 bases match TRBD1. Germline values: CDR1 MNHNY, CDR2 SVGAGI (reference sequence). Germline trimming cut 2 bases from V and 14 bases from J; bases unmatched to any gene: 7. The CDR3 has 12 residues. CDR3 nucleotide sequence: TGTGCCAGCAGTTACCAAACAGGGGTAATGTATTTT. Translating it yields CASSYQTGVMYF.

As for this clone: The DNA is left out, because the CDR3 cannot be placed on it with certainty; the CDR3 is given as TCRdb lists it. V usage is TRBV6-5 and J usage is TRBJ1-2; the listed D gene, TRBD1, was not tested against the DNA. CDR1 and CDR2 from the germline V gene are MNHEY and SVGAGI. The CDR3 comprises 13 residues, both ends counted. The CDR3: CASTLSGVYGYTF.

This chain connects TRBV9 to TRBJ1-2; weak D call: TRBD1 (5 bases). The germline V gene encodes CDR1 SGDLS and CDR2 YYNGEE. The CDR3 sequence is 15 residues long. V was trimmed by 0 bases and J by 3 bases, leaving 12 bases between them. This CDR3 reads CASSVEERGDYGYTF. DNA for the CDR3: TGTGCCAGCAGCGTAGAGGAGCGGGGCGACTATGGCTACACCTTC.

The chain has TRBV12-5 and TRBJ1-3; no reliable D call. The V gene's germline CDR1 is LGHNT and CDR2 FRNRAP. V lost 7 bases and J lost 3, with 19 bases in between. The CDR3 is made up of 16 amino acids. The CDR3: CASAPLQVPSGNTIYF. The CDR3 DNA is TGTGCTAGTGCCCCGCTTCAGGTCCCCAGTGGAAACACCATATATTTT.

The chain links TRBV6-2 or TRBV6-3 to TRBJ1-6, with D maybe TRBD1 (5 bases). With 6 bases removed from V and 6 bases from J, the gap between germline ends came to 9 bases. The length of the CDR3 is 13 residues. Germline V gene sequence: CDR1 MNHEY, CDR2 SVGEGT. CDR3 sequence (DNA): TGTGCCAGCAGCTTGCAGGGTAATTCACCCCTCCACTTT. This encodes CASSLQGNSPLHF.

The count of this clone is one. The chain is built from TRBV29-1 and TRBJ1-2; D is unclear. In germline, CDR1 is SQVTM, CDR2 ANQGSEA. The CDR3 consists of 12 residues. Trimming stripped 3 bases from V and 4 bases from J, with 9 bases between. CDR3 sequence: CSVDGSAYGYTF. Written as DNA, the CDR3 is TGCAGCGTTGATGGGAGCGCCTATGGCTACACCTTC.